This T cell receptor beta chain was recovered during a study of T and B cells in COVID-19 patients. Study details: COVID-19 patients gave peripheral blood either during active infection or after recovery. Study-level points and caveats: At recovery TRB diversity and richness exceeded healthy donors, after highly clonal active COVID-19 repertoires.

Trimming took off 0 bases at V and 3 bases at J, with 11 bases between the two ends. Germline V CDR1 and CDR2: ENHRY, SYGVKD. The CDR3 is 16 residues long. This clonotype was counted ten times or more. The antigen is undetermined. BIOMED2 TRB-A/B primer pools were used in multiplex TRB PCR. MiXCR was run by TCRdb on the multiplex PCR reads, yielding one entry per CDR3 protein. The sample shows 9,900 or so distinct CDR3 sequences, approximately 27% of them seen only once. From blood, 250-500 ng of genomic DNA served as TRB template. The gene calls are TRBV10-3 and TRBJ2-2, with a weak D call TRBD1 (6 bases). The source of this sequence is a human donor who had recovered from COVID-19. Sample: blood. The CDR3 DNA reads as TGTGCCATCAGTGAGTCGGGCAGGGGTGACACCGGGGAGCTGTTTTTT. Translated: CAISESGRGDTGELFF.